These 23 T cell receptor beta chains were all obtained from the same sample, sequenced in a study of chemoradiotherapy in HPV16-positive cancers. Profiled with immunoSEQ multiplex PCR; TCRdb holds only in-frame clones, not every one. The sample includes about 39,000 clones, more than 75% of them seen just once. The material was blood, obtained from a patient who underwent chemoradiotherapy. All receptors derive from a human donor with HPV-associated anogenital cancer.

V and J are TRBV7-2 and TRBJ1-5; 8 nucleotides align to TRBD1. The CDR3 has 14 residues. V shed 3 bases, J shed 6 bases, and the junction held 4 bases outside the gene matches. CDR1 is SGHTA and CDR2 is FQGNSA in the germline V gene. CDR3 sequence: CASSLGQAGQPQHF. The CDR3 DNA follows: TGTGCCAGCAGCTTGGGACAGGCGGGTCAGCCCCAGCATTTT.

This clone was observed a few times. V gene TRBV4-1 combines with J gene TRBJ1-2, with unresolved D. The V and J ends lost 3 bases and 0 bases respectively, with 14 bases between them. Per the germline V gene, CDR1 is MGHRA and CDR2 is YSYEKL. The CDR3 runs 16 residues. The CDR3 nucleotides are TGCGCCAGCAGCCACCCCGACGGTAGAGCTAACTATGGCTACACCTTC. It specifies CASSHPDGRANYGYTF.

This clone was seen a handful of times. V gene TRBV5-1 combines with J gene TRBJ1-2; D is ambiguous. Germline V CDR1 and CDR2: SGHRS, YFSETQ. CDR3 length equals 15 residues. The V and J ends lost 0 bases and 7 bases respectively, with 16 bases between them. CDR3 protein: CASSLVGTRESGYTF. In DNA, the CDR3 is TGCGCCAGCAGCTTGGTGGGCACCCGGGAGAGTGGCTACACCTTC.

The DNA of the CDR3 is TGTGCCAGCAGCTCCCAGGGCCCCGTTCTGAACACTGAAGCTTTCTTT. Translation gives CASSSQGPVLNTEAFF. V and J are TRBV5-6 and TRBJ1-1; a weak D match, TRBD1 (5 bases). Trimming cost V 3 bases and J 0 bases, with 15 bases left between them. The CDR3 spans 16 residues. The germline V gene encodes CDR1 SGHDT and CDR2 YYEEEE. The complete variable domain, with remaining parts taken from reference TRBV5-6 and TRBJ1-1, reads DAGVTQSPTHLIKTRGQQVTLRCSPKSGHDTVSWYQQALGQGPQFIFQYYEEEERQRGNFPDRFSGHQFPNYSSELNVNALLLGDSALYLCASSSQGPVLNTEAFFGQGTRLTVV.

CDR3 sequence reads: CASSQLAGGNEQFF. The CDR3 DNA sequence: TGCGCCAGCAGCCAACTAGCGGGAGGCAATGAGCAGTTCTTC. The rearrangement joins TRBV10-1 to TRBJ2-1; 12 positions match TRBD2. Germline values: CDR1 WNHNN, CDR2 SYGVQD (reference sequence). The CDR3 is 14 amino acids. J was trimmed by 6 bases and V by 6 bases; bases with no gene match: 3.

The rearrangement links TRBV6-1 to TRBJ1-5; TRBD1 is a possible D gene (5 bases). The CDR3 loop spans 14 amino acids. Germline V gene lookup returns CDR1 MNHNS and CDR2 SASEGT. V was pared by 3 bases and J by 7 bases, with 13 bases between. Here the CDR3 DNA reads TGTGCCAGCAGTGAGGGACCCCGAGCCCAGCCCCAGCATTTT. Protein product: CASSEGPRAQPQHF.

The CDR3 bases are TGTGCCTGGTACGGACAGGGGGATGCCGTCCCTGGAAACACCATATATTTT. It specifies CAWYGQGDAVPGNTIYF. The V gene is TRBV30, the J gene TRBJ1-3; 10 nucleotides align to TRBD1. Germline values: CDR1 GTSNPN, CDR2 SVGIG (reference sequence). CDR3 length equals 17 residues. The V gene end was trimmed by 5 bases and the J gene end by 2 bases; junction bases not matched to a gene: 12.

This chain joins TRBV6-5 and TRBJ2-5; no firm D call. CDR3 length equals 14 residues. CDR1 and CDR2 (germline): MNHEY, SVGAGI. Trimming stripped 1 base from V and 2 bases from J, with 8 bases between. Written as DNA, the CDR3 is TGTGCCAGCAGTTACTTCGGGCGGCAAGAGACCCAGTACTTC. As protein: CASSYFGRQETQYF.

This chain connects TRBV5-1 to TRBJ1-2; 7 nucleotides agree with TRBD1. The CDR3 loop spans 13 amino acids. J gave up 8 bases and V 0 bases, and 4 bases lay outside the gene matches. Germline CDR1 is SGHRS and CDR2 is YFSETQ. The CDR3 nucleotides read TGCGCCAGCAGCTTGGAGGGGGCGGGAGGCTACACCTTC. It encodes CASSLEGAGGYTF.

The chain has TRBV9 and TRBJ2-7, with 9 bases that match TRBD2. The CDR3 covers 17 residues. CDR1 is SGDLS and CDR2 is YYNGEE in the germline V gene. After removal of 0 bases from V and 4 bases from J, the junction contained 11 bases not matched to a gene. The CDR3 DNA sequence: TGTGCCAGCAGCGTAGAGGGCGGGGGGGGAAGTCGGTACGAGCAGTACTTC. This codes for CASSVEGGGGSRYEQYF.

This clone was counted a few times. CDR3 sequence (DNA): TGTGCCAGCAGCTTAGTTGCGGGGGGGCCTGGCGAGCAGTACTTC. Translating it yields CASSLVAGGPGEQYF. J is TRBJ2-7 and V is TRBV7-3, with 9 bases aligning to TRBD2. The CDR3 contains 15 residues. V gave up 2 bases and J gave up 6 bases; unmatched junction bases: 8. CDR1 and CDR2 from the germline V gene are SGHTA and FQGTGA.

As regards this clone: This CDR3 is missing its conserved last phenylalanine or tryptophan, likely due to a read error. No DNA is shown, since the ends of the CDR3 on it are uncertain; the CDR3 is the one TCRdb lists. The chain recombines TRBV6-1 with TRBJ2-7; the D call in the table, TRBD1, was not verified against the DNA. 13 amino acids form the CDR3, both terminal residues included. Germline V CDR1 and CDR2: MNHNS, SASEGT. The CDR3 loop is CASSETSGTGGTI.

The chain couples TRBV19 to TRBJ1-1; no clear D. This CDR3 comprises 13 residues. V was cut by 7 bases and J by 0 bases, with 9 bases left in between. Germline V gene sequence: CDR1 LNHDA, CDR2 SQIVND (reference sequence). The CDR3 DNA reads TGTGCCAGTAAAGAGATCGTGAACACTGAAGCTTTCTTT. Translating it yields CASKEIVNTEAFF.

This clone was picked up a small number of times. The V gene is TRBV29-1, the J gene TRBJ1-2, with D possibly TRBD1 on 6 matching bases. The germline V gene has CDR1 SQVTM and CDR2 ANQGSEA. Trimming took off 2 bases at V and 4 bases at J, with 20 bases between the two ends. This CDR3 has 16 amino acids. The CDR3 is CSVELPGANSVYGYTF. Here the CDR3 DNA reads TGCAGCGTTGAACTGCCGGGGGCCAATTCCGTCTATGGCTACACCTTC. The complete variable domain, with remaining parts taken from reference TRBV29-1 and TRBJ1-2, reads SAVISQKPSRDICQRGTSLTIQCQVDSQVTMMFWYRQQPGQSLTLIATANQGSEATYESGFVIDKFPISRPNLTFSTLTVSNMSPEDSSIYLCSVELPGANSVYGYTFGSGTRLTVV.

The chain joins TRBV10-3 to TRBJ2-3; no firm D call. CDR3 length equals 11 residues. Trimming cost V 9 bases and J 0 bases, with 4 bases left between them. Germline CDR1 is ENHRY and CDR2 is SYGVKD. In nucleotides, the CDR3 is TGTGCCATGAGTAGCACAGATACGCAGTATTTT. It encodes CAMSSTDTQYF.

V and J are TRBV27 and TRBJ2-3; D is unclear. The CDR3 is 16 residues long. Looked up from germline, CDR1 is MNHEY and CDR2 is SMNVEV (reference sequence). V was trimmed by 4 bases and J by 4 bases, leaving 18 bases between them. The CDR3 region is CASSSHRTVGADTQYF. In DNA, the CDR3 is TGTGCCAGCAGTTCCCATCGGACGGTTGGCGCAGATACGCAGTATTTT.

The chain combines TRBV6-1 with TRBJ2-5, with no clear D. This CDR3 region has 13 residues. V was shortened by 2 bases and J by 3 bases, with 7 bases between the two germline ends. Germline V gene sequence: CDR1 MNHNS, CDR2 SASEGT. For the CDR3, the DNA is TGTGCCAGCAGTGAATATGGGAAAGAGACCCAGTACTTC. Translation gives CASSEYGKETQYF.

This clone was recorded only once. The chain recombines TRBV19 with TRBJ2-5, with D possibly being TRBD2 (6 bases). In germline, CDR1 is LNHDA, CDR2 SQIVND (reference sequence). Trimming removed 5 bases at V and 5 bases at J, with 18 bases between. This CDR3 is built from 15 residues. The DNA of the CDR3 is TGTGCCAGTAGTTCCAACTTGGGTGGAGGGGAGACCCAGTACTTC. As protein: CASSSNLGGGETQYF.

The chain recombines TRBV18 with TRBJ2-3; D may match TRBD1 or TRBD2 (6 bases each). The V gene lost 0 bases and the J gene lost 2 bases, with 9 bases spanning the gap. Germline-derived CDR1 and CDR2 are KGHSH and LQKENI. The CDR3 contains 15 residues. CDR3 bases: TGTGCCAGCTCACCACCGGGGGGCCTCACAGATACGCAGTATTTT. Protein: CASSPPGGLTDTQYF.

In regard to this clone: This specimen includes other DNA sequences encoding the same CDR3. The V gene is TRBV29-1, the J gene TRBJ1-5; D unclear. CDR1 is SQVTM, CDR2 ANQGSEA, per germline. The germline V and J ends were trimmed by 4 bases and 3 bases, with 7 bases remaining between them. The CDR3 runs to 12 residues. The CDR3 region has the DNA TGCAGCGTTGGCGGTTCCAATCAGCCCCAGCATTTT. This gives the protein CSVGGSNQPQHF.

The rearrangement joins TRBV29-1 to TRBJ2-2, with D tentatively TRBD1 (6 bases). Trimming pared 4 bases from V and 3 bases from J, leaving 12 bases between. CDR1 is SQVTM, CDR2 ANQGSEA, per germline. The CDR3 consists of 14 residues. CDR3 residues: CSVGGGSYTGELFF. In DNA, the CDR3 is TGCAGCGTTGGAGGGGGATCTTACACCGGGGAGCTGTTTTTT.

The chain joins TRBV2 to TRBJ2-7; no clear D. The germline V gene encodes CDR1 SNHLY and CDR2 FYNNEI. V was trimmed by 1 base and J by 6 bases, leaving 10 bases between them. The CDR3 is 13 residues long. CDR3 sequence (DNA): TGTGCCAGCAGTGAAGGGACGTCTCTCGAGCAGTACTTC. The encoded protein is CASSEGTSLEQYF.

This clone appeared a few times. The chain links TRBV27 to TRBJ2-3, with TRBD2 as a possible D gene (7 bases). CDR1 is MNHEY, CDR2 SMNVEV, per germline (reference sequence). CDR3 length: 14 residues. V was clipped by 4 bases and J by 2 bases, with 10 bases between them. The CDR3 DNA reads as TGTGCCAGCAGTTGGGGGGGCCTCACAGATACGCAGTATTTT. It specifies CASSWGGLTDTQYF.